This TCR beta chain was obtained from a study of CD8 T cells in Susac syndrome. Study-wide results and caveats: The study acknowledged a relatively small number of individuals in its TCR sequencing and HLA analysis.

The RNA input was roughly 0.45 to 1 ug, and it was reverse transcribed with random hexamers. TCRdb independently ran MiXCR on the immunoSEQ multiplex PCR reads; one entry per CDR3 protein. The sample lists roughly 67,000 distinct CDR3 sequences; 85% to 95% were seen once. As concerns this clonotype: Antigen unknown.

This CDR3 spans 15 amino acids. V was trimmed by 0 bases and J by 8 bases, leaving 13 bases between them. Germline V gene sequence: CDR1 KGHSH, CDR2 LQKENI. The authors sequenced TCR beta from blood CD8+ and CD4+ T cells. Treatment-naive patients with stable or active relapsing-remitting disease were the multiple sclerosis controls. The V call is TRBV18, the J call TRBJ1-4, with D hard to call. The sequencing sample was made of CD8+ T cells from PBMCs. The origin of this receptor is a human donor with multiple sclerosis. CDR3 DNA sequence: TGTGCCAGCTCACCACCGGAACAGAGGAGGGAAAAACTGTTTTTT. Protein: CASSPPEQRREKLFF.